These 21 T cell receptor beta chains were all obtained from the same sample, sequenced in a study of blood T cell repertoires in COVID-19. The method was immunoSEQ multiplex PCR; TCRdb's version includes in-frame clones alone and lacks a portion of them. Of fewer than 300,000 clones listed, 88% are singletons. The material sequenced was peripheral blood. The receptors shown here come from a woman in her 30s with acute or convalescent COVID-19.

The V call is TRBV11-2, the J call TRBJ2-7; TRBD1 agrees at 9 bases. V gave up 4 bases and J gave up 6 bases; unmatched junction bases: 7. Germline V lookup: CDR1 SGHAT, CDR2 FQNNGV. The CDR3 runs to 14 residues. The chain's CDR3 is CASSYPGTGLEQYF. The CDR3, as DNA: TGTGCCAGCAGCTACCCGGGGACAGGGCTCGAGCAGTACTTC.

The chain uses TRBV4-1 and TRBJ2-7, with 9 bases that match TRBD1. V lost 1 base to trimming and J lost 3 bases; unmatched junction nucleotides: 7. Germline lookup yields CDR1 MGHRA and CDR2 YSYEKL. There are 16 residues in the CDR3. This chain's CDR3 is CASSQAGGQGIYEQYF. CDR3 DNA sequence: TGCGCCAGCAGCCAAGCAGGGGGACAGGGAATCTACGAGCAGTACTTC.

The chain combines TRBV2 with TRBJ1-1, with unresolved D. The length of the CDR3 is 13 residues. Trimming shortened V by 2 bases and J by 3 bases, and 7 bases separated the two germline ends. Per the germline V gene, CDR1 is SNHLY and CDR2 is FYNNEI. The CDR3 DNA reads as TGTGCCAGCAGTGAATCGGGGTACACTGAAGCTTTCTTT. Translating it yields CASSESGYTEAFF.

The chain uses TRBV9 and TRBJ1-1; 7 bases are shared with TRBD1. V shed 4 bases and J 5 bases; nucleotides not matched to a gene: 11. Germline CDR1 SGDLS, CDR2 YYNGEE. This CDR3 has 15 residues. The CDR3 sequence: CASSHNTGVGTEAFF. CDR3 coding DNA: TGTGCCAGCAGCCACAATACAGGGGTTGGGACTGAAGCTTTCTTT. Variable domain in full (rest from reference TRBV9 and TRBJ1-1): DSGVTQTPKHLITATGQRVTLRCSPRSGDLSVYWYQQSLDQGLQFLIQYYNGEERAKGNILERFSAQQFPDLHSELNLSSLELGDSALYFCASSHNTGVGTEAFFGQGTRLTVV.

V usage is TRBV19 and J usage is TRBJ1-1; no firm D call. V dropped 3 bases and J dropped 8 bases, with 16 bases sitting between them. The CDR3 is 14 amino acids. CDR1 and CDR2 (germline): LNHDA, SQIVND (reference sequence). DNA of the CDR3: TGTGCCAGTAGTATCGCCAGAACCACAAACGAAGCTTTCTTT. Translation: CASSIARTTNEAFF. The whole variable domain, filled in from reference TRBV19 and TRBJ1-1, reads DGGITQSPKYLFRKEGQNVTLSCEQNLNHDAMYWYRQDPGQGLRLIYYSQIVNDFQKGDIAEGYSVSREKKESFPLTVTSAQKNPTAFYLCASSIARTTNEAFFGQGTRLTVV.

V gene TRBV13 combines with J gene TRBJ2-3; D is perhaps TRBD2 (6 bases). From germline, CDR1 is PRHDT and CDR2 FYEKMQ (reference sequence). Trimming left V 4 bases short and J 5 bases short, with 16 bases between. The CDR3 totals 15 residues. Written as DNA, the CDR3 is TGTGCCAGCAGCTCATGGACGGGAGCTTTAGATACGCAGTATTTT. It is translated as CASSSWTGALDTQYF.

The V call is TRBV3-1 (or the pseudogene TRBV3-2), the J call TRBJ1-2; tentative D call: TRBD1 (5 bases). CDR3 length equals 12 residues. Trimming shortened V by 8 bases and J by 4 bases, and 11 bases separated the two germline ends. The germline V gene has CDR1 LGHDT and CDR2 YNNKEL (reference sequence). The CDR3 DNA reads TGTGCCAGCCGGGGGAGGGGCTATGGCTACACCTTC. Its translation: CASRGRGYGYTF.

This CDR3 reads CASSHPQGSTEAFF. CDR3 sequence (DNA): TGCGCCAGCAGCCACCCACAGGGTTCAACTGAAGCTTTCTTT. The V and J genes are TRBV4-3 and TRBJ1-1; possible D gene TRBD1, 6 bases. Deletions cut 3 bases from V and 5 bases from J, with 13 bases between. Germline loops: CDR1 LGHNA, CDR2 YSLEER. The length of the CDR3 is 14 residues.

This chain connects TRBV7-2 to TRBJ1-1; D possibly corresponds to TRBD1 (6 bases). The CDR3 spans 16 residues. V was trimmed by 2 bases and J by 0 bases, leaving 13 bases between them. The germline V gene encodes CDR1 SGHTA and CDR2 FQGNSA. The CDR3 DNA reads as TGTGCCAGCAGCTTACAGGGGCAGGGAATGAACACTGAAGCTTTCTTT. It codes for CASSLQGQGMNTEAFF.

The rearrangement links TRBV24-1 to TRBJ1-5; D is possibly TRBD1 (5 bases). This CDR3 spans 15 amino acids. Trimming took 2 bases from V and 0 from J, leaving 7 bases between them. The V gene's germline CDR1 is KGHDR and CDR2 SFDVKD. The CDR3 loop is CATSDYDSSNQPQHF. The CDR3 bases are TGTGCCACCAGTGATTATGACAGTAGCAATCAGCCCCAGCATTTT.

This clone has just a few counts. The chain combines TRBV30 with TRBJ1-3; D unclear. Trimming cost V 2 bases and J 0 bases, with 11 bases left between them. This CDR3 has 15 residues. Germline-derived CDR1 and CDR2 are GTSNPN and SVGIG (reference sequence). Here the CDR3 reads CAWSRLGASGNTIYF. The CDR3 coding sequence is TGTGCCTGGAGTAGGCTAGGCGCCTCTGGAAACACCATATATTTT.

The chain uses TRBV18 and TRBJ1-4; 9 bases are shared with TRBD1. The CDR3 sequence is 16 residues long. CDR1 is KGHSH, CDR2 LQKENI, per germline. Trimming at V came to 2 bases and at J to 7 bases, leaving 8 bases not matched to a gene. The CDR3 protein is CASSPNSPGQGEKLFF. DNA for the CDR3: TGTGCCAGCTCACCAAACTCTCCGGGACAGGGTGAAAAACTGTTTTTT. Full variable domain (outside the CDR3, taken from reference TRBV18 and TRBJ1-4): NAGVMQNPRHLVRRRGQEARLRCSPMKGHSHVYWYRQLPEEGLKFMVYLQKENIIDESGMPKERFSAEFPKEGPSILRIQQVVRGDSAAYFCASSPNSPGQGEKLFFGSGTQLSVL.

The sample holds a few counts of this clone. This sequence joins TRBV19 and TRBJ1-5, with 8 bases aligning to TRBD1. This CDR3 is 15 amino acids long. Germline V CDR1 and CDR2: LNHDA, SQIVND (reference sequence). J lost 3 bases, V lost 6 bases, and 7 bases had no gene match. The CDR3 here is CASRAGGAPNQPQHF. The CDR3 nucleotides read TGTGCCAGTAGAGCAGGGGGCGCCCCCAATCAGCCCCAGCATTTT. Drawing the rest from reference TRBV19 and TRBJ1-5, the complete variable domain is DGGITQSPKYLFRKEGQNVTLSCEQNLNHDAMYWYRQDPGQGLRLIYYSQIVNDFQKGDIAEGYSVSREKKESFPLTVTSAQKNPTAFYLCASRAGGAPNQPQHFGDGTRLSIL.

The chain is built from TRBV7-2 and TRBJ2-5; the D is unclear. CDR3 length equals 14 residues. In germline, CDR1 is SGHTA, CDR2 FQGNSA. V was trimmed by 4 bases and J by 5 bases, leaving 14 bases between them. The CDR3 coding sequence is TGTGCCAGCAGCTCCCATCGGTATGAGGAGACCCAGTACTTC. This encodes CASSSHRYEETQYF.

The CDR3 loop is CASSVDRVRTEAFF. In DNA, the CDR3 is TGTGCCAGCAGCGTCGACAGGGTTAGGACTGAAGCTTTCTTT. This sequence joins TRBV5-8 and TRBJ1-1, with TRBD1 matching over 7 bases. Per germline, CDR1 SGHTS and CDR2 YDEGEE. This CDR3 region has 14 residues. The V gene end was trimmed by 4 bases and the J gene end by 5 bases; junction bases not matched to a gene: 8.

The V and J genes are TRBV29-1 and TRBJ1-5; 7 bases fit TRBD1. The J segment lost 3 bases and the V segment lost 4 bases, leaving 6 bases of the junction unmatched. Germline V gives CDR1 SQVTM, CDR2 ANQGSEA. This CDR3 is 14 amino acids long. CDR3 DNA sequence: TGCAGCGTTGGTAACAGGGGTCTCAATCAGCCCCAGCATTTT. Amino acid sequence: CSVGNRGLNQPQHF.

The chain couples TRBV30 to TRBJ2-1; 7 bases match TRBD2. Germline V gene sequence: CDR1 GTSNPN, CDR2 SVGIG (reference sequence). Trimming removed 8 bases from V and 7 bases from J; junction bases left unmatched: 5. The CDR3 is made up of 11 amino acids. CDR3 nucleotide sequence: TGTGCCCGCCGACTAGCAAATGAGCAGTTCTTC. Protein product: CARRLANEQFF.

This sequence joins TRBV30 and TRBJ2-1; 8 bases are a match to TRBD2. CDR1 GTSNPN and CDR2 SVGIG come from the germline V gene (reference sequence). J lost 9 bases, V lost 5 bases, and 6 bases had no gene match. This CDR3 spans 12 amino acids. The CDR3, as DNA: TGTGCCTGGTCTGGACTAGCCGGTGAGCAGTTCTTC. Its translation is CAWSGLAGEQFF.

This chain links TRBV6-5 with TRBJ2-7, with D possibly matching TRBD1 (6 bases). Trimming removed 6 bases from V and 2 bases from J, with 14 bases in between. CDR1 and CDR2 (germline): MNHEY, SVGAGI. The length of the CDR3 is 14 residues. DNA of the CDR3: TGTGCCAGCAGCGTAGGGACATTCACCTACGAGCAGTACTTC. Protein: CASSVGTFTYEQYF.

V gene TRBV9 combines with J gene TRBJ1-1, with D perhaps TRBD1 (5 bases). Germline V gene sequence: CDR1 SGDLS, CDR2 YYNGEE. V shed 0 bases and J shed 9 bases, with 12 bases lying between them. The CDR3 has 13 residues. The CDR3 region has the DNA TGTGCCAGCAGCGTAGCTTTTGGGGCGCAAGCTTTCTTT. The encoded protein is CASSVAFGAQAFF.

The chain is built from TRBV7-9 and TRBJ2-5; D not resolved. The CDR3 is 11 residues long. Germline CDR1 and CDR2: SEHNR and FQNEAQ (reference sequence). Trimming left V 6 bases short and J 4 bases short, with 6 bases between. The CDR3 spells CASSRVETQYF. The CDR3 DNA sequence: TGTGCCAGCAGTCGAGTAGAGACCCAGTACTTC.